This TCR beta chain was profiled in a study of cytomegalovirus exposure and HLA in healthy donors. Study-wide background: Genetic ancestry analysis placed over 65% of the roughly 400 donors that were genotyped in the Caucasian-associated cluster.

Germline V gives CDR1 MNHNS, CDR2 SASEGT. V lost 4 bases, J lost 8 bases, and 14 bases lay in between. The CDR3 runs to 13 residues. The PCR contained 60 Vbeta and 13 Jbeta primers. Method: immunoSEQ multiplex PCR; TCRdb's copy keeps in-frame clones and lacks some. The table has about 170,000 clones, approximately 80% seen once; the top ten hold approximately 0.8%. With regard to this clone: Its antigen is not known.

Findings of the study overall: DRB1 had the most TCR associations and HLA-C the fewest, a later analysis found, with rates varying by HLA locus. As was reported, the HLA-A and HLA-B alleles of most subjects were accurately predicted from TCR beta sequences.

This sequence was found in a woman younger than 30 in good health and CMV-seronegative. The chain uses TRBV6-1 and TRBJ1-1, with D unclear. Sequencing was done on a sample of PBMCs. CDR3: CASSASGYREAFF. CDR3 nucleotide sequence: TGTGCCAGCAGTGCCTCAGGCTATAGGGAAGCTTTCTTT.